This T cell receptor beta chain was retrieved from a study of T cells in Graves' hyperthyroidism and ophthalmopathy. The wider study: The authors collected peripheral blood at initial diagnosis, before any treatment. The study's findings and limits: Median prediction lead before ophthalmopathy onset was six to eight months with the model.

TCR beta CDR3 regions were amplified from RNA transcripts. The HTBI primer set was used in a first-round RT-PCR of the TCR CDR3. MiXCR, run by TCRdb on the multiplex PCR reads, gives a single entry per CDR3 protein. The sample consists of fewer than 200,000 distinct CDR3 sequences, roughly 10% of them appearing once. After removal of 2 bases from V and 5 bases from J, the junction contained 4 bases not matched to a gene. In germline, CDR1 is SGHNT, CDR2 YYREEE (reference sequence). There are 15 residues in the CDR3. This clonotype has only a few counts. Its matching antigen is unknown. Out of over 7.5 ml of fresh peripheral blood came the PBMCs.

Sequencing was performed on blood. This chain uses TRBV5-4 with TRBJ2-5, with TRBD2 identical over 12 bases. This TCR was recovered from a woman between 18 and 29 years old with Graves' hyperthyroidism that later progressed to Graves' ophthalmopathy. The CDR3 reads CASSFKLAGGETQYF. CDR3 DNA sequence: TGTGCCAGCAGCTTTAAACTAGCGGGGGGTGAGACCCAGTACTTC.